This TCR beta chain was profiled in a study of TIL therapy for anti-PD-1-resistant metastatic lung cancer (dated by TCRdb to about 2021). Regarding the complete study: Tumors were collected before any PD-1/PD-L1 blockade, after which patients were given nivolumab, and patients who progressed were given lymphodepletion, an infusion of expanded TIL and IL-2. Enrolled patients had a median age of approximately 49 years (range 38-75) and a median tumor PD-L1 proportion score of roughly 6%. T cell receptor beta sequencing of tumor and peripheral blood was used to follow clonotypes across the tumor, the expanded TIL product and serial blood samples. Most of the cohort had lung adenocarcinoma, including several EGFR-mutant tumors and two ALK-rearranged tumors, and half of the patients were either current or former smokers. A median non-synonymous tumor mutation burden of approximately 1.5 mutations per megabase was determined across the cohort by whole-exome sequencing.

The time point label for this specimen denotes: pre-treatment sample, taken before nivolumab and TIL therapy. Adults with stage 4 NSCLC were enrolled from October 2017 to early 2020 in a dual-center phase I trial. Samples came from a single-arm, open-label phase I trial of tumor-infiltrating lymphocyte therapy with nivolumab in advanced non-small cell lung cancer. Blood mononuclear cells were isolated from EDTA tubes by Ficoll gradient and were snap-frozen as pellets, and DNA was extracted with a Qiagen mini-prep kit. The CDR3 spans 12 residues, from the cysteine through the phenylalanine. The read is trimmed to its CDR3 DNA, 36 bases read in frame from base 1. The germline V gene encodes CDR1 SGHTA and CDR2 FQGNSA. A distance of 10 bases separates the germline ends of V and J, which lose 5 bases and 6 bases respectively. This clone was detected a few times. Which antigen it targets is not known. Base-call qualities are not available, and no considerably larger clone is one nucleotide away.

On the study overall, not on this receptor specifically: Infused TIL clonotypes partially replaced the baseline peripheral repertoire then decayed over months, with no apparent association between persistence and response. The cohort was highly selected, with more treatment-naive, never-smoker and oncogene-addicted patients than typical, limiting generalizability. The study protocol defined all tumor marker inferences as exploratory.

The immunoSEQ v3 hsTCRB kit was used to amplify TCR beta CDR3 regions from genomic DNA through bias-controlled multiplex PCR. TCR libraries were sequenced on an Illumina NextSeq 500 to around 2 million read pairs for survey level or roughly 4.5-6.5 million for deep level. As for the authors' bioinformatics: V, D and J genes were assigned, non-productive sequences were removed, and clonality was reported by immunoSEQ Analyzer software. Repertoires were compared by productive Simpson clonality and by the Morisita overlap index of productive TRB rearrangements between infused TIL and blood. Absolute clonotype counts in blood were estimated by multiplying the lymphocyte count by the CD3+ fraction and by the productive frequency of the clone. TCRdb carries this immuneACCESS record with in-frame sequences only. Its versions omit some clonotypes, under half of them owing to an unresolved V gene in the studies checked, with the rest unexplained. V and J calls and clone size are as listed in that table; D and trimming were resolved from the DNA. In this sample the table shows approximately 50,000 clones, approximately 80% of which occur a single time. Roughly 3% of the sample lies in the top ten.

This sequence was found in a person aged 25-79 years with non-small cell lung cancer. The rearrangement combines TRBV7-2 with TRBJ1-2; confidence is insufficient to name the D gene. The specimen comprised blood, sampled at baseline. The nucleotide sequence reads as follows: TGTGCCAGCAGCGAAAATGGGAATGGCTACACCTTC. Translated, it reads CASSENGNGYTF.